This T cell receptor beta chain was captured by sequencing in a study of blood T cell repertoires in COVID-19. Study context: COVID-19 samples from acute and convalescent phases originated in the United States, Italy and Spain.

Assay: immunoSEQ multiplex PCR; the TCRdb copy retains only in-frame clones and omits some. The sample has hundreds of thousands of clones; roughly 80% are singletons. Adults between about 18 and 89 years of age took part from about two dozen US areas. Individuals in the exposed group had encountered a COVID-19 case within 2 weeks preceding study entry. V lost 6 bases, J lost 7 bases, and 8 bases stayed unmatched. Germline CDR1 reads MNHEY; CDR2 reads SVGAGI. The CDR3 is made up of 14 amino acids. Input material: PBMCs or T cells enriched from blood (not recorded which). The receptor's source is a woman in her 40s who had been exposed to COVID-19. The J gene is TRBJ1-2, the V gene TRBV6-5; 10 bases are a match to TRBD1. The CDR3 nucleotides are TGTGCCAGCAGCAGGGACAGGGGAGTGGGTGGCTACACCTTC. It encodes CASSRDRGVGGYTF.